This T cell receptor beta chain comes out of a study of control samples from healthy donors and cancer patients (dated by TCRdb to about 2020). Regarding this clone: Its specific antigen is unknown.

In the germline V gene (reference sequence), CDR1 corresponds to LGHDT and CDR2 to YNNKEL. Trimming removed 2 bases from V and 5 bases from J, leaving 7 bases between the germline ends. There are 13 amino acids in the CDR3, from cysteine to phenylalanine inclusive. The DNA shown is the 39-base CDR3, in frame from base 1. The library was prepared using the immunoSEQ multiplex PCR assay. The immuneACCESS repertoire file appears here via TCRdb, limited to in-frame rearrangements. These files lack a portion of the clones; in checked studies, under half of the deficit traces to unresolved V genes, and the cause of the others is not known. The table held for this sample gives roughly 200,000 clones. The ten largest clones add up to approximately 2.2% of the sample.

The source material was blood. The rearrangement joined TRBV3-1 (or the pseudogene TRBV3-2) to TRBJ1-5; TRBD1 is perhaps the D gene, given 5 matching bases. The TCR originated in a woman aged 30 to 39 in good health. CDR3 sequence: CASSQSGDQPQHF. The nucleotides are TGTGCCAGCAGCCAATCGGGGGATCAGCCCCAGCATTTT.